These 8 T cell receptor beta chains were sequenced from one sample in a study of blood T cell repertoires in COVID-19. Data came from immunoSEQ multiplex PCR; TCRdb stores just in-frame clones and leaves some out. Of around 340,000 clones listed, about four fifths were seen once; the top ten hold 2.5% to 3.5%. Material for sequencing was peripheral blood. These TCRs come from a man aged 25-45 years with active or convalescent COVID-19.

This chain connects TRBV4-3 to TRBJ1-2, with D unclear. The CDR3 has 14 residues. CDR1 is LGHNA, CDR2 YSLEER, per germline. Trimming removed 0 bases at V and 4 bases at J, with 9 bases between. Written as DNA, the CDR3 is TGCGCCAGCAGCCAAGACCGGGAACCCTATGGCTACACCTTC. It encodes CASSQDREPYGYTF.

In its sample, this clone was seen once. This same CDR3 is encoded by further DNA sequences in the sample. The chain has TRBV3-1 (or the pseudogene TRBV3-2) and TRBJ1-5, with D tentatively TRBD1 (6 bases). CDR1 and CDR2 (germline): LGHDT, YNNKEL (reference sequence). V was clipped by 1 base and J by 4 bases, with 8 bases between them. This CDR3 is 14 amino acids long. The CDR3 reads CASSQGRGNQPQHF. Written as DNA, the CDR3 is TGTGCCAGCAGCCAAGGCAGGGGAAATCAGCCCCAGCATTTT.

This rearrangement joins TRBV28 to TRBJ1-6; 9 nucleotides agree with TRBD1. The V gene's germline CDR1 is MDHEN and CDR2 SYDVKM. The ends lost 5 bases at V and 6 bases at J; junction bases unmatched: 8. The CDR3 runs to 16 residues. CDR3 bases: TGTGCCAGCAGTCCTCGCCGGGACAGGGTTAATTCACCCCTCCACTTT. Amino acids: CASSPRRDRVNSPLHF.

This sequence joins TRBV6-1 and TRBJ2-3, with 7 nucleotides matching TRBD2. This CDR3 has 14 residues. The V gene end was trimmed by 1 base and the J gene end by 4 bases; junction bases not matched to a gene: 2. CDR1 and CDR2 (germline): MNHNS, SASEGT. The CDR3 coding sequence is TGTGCCAGCAGTGAAGGCGGGAGCTCAGATACGCAGTATTTT. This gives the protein CASSEGGSSDTQYF.

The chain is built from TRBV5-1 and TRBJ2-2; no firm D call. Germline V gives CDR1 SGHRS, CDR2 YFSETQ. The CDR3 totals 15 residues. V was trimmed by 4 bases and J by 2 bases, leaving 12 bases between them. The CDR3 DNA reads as TGCGCCAGCAGCATTCAGGTGCCTAACACCGGGGAGCTGTTTTTT. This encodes CASSIQVPNTGELFF. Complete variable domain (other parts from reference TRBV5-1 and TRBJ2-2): KAGVTQTPRYLIKTRGQQVTLSCSPISGHRSVSWYQQTPGQGLQFLFEYFSETQRNKGNFPGRFSGRQFSNSRSEMNVSTLELGDSALYLCASSIQVPNTGELFFGEGSRLTVL.

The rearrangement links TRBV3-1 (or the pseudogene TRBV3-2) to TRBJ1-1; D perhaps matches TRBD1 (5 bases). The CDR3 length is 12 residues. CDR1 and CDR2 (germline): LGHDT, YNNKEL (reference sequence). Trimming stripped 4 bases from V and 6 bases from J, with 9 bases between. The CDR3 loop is CASSPGWAEAFF. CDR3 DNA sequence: TGTGCCAGCAGCCCAGGGTGGGCTGAAGCTTTCTTT.

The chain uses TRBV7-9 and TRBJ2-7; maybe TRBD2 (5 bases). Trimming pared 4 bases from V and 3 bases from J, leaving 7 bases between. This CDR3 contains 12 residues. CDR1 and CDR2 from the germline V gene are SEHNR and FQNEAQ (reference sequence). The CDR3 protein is CASSSDYYEQYF. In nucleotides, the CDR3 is TGTGCCAGCAGCTCAGACTACTACGAGCAGTACTTC. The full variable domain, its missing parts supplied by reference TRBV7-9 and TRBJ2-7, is DTGVSQNPRHKITKRGQNVTFRCDPISEHNRLYWYRQTLGQGPEFLTYFQNEAQLEKSRLLSDRFSAERPKGSFSTLEIQRTEQGDSAMYLCASSSDYYEQYFGPGTRLTVT.

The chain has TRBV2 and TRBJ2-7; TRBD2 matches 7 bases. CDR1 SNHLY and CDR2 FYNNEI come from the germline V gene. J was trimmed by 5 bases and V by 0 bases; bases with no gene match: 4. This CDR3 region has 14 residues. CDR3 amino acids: CASSEARELNEQYF. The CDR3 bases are TGTGCCAGCAGTGAAGCGCGGGAGTTGAACGAGCAGTACTTC.